This TCR beta chain was recorded in a study of blood T cell repertoires in COVID-19. Authors' analysis steps: Amplification of reference gene primers was used by the study to estimate nucleated cell counts. The protocol was immunoSEQ multiplex PCR, while the TCRdb copy is restricted to in-frame clones and leaves out a portion. D and trimming come from the DNA, and the V and J calls and clone size come from that table. The sample holds about 210,000 clones, under 90% seen once. In its sample, this clone was seen a few times. Sequenced input: PBMCs or T cells enriched from blood (not recorded which). The TCR comes from a woman in her forties or fifties with acute COVID-19.

DNA for the CDR3: TGTGCCACCAGTGGAGGACTTAACTATGGCTACACCTTC. Encoded protein: CATSGGLNYGYTF. This rearrangement joins TRBV24-1 to TRBJ1-2; D unclear. V lost 5 bases to trimming and J lost 1 base, with 7 bases between them. Looked up from germline, CDR1 is KGHDR and CDR2 is SFDVKD. This CDR3 spans 13 amino acids.